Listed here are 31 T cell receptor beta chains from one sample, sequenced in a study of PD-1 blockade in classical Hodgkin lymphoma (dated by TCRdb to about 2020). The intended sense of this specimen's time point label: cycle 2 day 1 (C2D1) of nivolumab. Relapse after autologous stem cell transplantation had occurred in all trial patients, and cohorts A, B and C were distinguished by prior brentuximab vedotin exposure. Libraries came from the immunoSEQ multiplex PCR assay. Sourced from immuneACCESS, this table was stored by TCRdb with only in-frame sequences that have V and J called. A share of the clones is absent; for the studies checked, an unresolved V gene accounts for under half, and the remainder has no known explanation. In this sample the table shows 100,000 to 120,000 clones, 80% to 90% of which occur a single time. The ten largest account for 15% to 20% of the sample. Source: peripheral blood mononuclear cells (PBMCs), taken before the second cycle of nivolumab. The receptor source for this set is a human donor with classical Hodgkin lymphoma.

CDR3 nucleotides: TGTGCCAGCAGTGATTCCGCGAGACCTGATGTTGTATATGGCTACACCTTC. Amino acids: CASSDSARPDVVYGYTF. This chain joins TRBV6-1 and TRBJ1-2; D remains unclear. This CDR3 is 17 amino acids long. The V end was cut by 3 bases, the J end by 5 bases, with 22 bases between. Germline assignment: CDR1 MNHNS and CDR2 SASEGT.

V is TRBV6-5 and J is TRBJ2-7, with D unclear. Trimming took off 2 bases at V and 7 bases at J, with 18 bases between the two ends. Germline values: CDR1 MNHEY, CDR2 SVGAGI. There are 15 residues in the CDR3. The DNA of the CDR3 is TGTGCCAGCAGTTACCTCCGGGCCCCGGAGTGGGAGCAGTACTTC. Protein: CASSYLRAPEWEQYF.

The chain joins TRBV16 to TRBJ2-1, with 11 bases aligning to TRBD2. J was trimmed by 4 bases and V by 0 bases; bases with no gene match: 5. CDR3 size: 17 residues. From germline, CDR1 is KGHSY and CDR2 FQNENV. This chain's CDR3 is CASSQSKLAGAYNEQFF. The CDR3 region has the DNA TGTGCCAGCAGCCAATCCAAACTAGCGGGAGCTTACAATGAGCAGTTCTTC.

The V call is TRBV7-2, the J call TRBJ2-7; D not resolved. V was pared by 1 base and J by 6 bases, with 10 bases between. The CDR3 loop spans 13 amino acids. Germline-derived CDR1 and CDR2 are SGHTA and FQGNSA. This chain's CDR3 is CASSLERPTEQYF. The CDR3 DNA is TGTGCCAGCAGCTTAGAACGCCCCACCGAGCAGTACTTC.

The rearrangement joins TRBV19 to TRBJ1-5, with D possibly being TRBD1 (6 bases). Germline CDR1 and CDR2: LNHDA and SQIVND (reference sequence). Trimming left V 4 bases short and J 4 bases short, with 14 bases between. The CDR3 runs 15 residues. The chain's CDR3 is CASSTTDSSNQPQHF. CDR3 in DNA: TGTGCCAGTAGTACCACGGACAGTTCGAATCAGCCCCAGCATTTT. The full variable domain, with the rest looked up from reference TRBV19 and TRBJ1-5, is DGGITQSPKYLFRKEGQNVTLSCEQNLNHDAMYWYRQDPGQGLRLIYYSQIVNDFQKGDIAEGYSVSREKKESFPLTVTSAQKNPTAFYLCASSTTDSSNQPQHFGDGTRLSIL.

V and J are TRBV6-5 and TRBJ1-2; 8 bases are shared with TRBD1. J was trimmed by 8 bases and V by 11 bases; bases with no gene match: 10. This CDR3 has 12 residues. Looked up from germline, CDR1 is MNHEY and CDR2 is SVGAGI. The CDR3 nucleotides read TGTGCCGTTAACGCCCAGGGGGCGGGCTACACCTTC. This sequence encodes CAVNAQGAGYTF.

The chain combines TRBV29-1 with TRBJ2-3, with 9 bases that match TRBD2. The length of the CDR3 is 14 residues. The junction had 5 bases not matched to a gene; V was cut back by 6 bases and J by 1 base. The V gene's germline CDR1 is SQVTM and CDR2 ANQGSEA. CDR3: CSVRTSAGTDTQYF. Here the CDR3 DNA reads TGCAGCGTACGGACTAGCGCGGGCACAGATACGCAGTATTTT.

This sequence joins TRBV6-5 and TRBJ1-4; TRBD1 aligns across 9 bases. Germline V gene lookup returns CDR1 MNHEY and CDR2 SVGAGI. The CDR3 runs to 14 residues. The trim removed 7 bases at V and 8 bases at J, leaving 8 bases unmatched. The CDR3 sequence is CASKRTGAYEKLFF. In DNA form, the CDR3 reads TGTGCCAGCAAGCGGACAGGGGCCTACGAAAAACTGTTTTTT.

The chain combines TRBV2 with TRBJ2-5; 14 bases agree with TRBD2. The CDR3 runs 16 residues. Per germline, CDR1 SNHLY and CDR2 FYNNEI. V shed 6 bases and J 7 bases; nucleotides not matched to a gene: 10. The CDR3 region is CASRDGTSGSRGTQYF. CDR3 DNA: TGTGCCAGCAGAGACGGGACTAGCGGGAGCAGGGGGACCCAGTACTTC.

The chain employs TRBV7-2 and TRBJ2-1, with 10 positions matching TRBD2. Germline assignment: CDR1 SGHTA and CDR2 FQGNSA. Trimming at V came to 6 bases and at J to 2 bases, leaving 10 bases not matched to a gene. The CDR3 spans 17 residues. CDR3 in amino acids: CASRPTLAGVTYNEQFF. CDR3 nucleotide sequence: TGTGCCAGCAGGCCTACTCTAGCGGGAGTTACCTACAATGAGCAGTTCTTC.

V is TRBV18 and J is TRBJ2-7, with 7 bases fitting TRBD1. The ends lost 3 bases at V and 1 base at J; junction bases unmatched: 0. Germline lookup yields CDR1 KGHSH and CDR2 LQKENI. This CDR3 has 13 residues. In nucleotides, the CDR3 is TGTGCCAGCTCACCGGGACAGTCCTACGAGCAGTACTTC. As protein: CASSPGQSYEQYF.

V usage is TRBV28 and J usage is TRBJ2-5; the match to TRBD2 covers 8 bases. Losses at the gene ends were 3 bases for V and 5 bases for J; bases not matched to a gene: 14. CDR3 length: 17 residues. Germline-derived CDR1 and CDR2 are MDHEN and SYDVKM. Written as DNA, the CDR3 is TGTGCCAGCAGTTTGGTTCCAGCGGGAGTCGACTTGGAGACCCAGTACTTC. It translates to CASSLVPAGVDLETQYF.

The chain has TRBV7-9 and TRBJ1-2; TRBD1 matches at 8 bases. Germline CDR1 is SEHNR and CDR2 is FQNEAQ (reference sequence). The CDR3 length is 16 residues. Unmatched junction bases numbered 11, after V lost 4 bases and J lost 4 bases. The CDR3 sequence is CASSSDREGLGYGYTF. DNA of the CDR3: TGTGCCAGCAGCTCGGACAGGGAAGGATTAGGCTATGGCTACACCTTC.

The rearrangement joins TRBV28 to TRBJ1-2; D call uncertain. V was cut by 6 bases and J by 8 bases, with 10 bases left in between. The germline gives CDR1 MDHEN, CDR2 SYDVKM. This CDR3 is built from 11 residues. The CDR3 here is CASSIQRGYTF. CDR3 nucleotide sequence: TGTGCCAGCAGCATCCAAAGGGGCTACACCTTC.

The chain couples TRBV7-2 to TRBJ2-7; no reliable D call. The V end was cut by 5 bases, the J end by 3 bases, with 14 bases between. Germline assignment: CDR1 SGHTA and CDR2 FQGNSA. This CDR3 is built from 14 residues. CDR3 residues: CASSTRWTVYEQYF. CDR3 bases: TGTGCCAGCAGCACCCGATGGACCGTCTACGAGCAGTACTTC.

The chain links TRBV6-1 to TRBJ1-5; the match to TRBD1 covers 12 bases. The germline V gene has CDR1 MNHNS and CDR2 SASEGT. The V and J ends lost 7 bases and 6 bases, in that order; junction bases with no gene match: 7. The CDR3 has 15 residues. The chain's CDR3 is CASIFGTGGGQPQHF. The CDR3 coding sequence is TGTGCCAGCATTTTTGGGACAGGGGGCGGTCAGCCCCAGCATTTT.

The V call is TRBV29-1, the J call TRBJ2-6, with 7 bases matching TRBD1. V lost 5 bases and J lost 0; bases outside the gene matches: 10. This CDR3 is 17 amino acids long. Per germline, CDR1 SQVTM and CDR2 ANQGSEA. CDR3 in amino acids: CSVPDRSGGSGANVLTF. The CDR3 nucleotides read TGCAGCGTTCCAGACCGCTCAGGGGGCTCTGGGGCCAACGTCCTGACTTTC.

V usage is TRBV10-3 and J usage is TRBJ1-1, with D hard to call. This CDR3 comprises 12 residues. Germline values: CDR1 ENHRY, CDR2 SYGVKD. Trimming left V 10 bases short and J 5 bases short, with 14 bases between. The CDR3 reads CATSNGLTEAFF. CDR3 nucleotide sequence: TGTGCCACCTCGAATGGTCTGACTGAAGCTTTCTTT.

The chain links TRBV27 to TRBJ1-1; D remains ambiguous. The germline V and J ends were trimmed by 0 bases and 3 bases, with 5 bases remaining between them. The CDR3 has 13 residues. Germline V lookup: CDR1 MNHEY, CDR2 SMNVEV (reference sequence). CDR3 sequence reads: CASSLSGDTEAFF. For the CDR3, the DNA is TGTGCCAGCAGTTTATCTGGGGACACTGAAGCTTTCTTT.

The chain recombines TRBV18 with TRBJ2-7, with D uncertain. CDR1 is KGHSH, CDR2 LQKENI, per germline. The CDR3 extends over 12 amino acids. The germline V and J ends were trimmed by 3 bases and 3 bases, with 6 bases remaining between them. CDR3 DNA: TGTGCCAGCTCACCTGGGAACTACGAGCAGTACTTC. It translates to CASSPGNYEQYF.

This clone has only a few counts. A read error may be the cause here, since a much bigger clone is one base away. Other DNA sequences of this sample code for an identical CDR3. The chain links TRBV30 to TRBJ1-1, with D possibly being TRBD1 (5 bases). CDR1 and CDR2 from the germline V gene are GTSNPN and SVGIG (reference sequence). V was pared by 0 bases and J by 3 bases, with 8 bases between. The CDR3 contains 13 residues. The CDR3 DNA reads TGTGCCTGGAGTGTAACGGGGGACACTGAAGCTTTCTTT. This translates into CAWSVTGDTEAFF.

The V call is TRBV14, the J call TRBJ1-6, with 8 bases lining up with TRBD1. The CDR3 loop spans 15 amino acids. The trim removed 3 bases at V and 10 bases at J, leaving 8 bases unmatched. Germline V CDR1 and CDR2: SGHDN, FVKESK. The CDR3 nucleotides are TGTGCCAGCAGCCAGAGAGGACAGGGAAACTCACCCCTCCACTTT. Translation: CASSQRGQGNSPLHF. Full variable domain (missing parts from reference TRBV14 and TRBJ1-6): EAGVTQFPSHSVIEKGQTVTLRCDPISGHDNLYWYRRVMGKEIKFLLHFVKESKQDESGMPNNRFLAERTGGTYSTLKVQPAELEDSGVYFCASSQRGQGNSPLHFGNGTRLTVT.

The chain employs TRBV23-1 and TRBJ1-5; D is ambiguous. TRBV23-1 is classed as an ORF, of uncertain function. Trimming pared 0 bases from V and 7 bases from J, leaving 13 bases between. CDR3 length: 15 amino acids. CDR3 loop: CASSQSTGPGQPQHF. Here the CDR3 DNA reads TGCGCCAGCAGTCAATCCACCGGGCCGGGGCAGCCCCAGCATTTT.

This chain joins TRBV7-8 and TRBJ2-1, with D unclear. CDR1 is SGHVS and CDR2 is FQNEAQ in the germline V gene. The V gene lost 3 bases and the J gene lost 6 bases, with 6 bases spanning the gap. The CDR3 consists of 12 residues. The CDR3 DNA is TGTGCCAGCAGCTTGGGTGCCAATGAGCAGTTCTTC. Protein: CASSLGANEQFF. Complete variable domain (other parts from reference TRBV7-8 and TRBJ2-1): GAGVSQSPRYKVAKRGQDVALRCDPISGHVSLFWYQQALGQGPEFLTYFQNEAQLDKSGLPSDRFFAERPEGSVSTLKIQRTQQEDSAVYLCASSLGANEQFFGPGTRLTVL.

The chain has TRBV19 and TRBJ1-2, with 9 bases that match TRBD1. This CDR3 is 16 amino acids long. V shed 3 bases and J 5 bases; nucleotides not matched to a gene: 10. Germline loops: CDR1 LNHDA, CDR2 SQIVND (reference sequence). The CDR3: CASSISIGQGSYGYTF. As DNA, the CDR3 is TGTGCCAGTAGTATTTCTATAGGACAGGGGTCTTATGGCTACACCTTC.

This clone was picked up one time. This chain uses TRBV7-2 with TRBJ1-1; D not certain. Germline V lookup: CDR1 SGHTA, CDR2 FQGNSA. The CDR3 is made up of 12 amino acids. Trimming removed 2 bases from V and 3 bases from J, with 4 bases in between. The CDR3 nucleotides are TGTGCCAGCAGCTTACAGTACACTGAAGCTTTCTTT. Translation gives CASSLQYTEAFF.

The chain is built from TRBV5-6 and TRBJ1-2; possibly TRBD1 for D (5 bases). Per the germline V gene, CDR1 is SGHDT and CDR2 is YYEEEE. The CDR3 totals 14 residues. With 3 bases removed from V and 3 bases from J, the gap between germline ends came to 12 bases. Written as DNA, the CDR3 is TGTGCCAGCAGCTCTTTGGGACGGGACTATGGCTACACCTTC. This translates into CASSSLGRDYGYTF. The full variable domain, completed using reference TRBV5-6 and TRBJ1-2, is DAGVTQSPTHLIKTRGQQVTLRCSPKSGHDTVSWYQQALGQGPQFIFQYYEEEERQRGNFPDRFSGHQFPNYSSELNVNALLLGDSALYLCASSSLGRDYGYTFGSGTRLTVV.

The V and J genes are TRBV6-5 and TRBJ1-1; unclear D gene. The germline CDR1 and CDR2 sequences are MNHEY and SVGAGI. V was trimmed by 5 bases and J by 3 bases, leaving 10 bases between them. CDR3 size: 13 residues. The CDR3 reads CASSVGGYTEAFF. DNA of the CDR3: TGTGCCAGCAGTGTAGGCGGATACACTGAAGCTTTCTTT.

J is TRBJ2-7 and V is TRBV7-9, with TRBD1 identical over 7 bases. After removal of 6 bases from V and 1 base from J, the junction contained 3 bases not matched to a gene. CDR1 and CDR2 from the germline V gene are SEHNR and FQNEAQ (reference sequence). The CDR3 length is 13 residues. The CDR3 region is CASRQGESYEQYF. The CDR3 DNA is TGTGCCAGCAGGCAGGGGGAATCCTACGAGCAGTACTTC.

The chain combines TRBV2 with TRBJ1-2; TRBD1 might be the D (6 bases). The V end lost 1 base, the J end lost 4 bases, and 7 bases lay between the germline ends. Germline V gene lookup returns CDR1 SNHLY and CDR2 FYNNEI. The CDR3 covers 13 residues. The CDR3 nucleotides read TGTGCCAGCAGTGAAGGGACAGCCTATGGCTACACCTTC. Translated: CASSEGTAYGYTF. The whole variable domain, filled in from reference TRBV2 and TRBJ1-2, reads EPEVTQTPSHQVTQMGQEVILRCVPISNHLYFYWYRQILGQKVEFLVSFYNNEISEKSEIFDDQFSVERPDGSNFTLKIRSTKLEDSAMYFCASSEGTAYGYTFGSGTRLTVV.

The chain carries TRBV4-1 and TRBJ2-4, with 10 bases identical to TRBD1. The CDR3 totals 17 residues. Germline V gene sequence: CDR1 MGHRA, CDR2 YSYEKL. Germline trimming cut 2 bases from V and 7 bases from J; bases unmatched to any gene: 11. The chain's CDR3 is CASSQIGPGQGRNIQYF. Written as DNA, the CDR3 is TGCGCCAGCAGCCAAATTGGCCCGGGACAGGGGAGGAACATTCAGTACTTC.